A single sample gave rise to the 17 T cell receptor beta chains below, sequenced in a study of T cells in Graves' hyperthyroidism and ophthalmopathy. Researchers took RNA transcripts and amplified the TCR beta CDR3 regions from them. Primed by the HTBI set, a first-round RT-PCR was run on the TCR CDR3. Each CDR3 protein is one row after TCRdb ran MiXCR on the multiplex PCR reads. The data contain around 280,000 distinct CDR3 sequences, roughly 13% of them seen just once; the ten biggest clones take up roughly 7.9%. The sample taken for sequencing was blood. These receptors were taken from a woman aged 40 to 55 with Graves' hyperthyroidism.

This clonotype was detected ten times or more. The CDR3 coding sequence is TGTGCCAGCAGCCCGAATCGGAACAATGAGCAGTTCTTC. This sequence encodes CASSPNRNNEQFF. This chain connects TRBV7-9 to TRBJ2-1; D unresolved. Trimming stripped 5 bases from V and 5 bases from J, with 10 bases between. The CDR3 has 13 amino acids. CDR1 is SEHNR, CDR2 FQNEAQ, per germline (reference sequence).

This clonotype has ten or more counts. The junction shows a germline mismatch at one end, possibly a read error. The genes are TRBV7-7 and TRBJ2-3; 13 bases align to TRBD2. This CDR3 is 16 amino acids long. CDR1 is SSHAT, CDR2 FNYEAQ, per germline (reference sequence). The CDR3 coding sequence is TGTGCTAGCAGCCCCGGACTAGCGGGAGCGGCAGATACGCAGTATTTT. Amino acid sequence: CASSPGLAGAADTQYF.

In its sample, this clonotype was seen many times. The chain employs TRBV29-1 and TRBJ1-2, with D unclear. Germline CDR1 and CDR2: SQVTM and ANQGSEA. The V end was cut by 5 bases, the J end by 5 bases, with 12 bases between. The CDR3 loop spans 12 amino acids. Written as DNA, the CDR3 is TGCAGCGTTTATGCACGGTTGTATGGCTACACCTTC. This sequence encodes CSVYARLYGYTF.

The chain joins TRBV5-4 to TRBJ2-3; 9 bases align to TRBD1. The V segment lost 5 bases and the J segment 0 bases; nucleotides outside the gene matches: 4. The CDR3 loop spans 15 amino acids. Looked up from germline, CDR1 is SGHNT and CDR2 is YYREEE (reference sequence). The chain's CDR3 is CASRKDRGSTDTQYF. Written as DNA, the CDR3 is TGTGCCAGCAGAAAAGACAGGGGGAGCACAGATACGCAGTATTTT.

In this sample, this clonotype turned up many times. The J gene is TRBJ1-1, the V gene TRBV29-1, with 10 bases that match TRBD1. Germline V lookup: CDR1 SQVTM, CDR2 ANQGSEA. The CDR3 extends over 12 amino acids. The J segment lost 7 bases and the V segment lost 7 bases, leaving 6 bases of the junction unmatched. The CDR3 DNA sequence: TGCAGCGGGGGACAGGGGACAAATGAAGCTTTCTTT. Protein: CSGGQGTNEAFF.

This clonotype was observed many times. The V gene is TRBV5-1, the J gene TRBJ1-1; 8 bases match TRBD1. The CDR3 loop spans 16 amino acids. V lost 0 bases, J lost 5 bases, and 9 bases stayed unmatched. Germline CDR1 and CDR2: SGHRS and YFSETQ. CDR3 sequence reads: CASSLAFRGRVTEAFF. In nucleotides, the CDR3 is TGCGCCAGCAGCTTGGCCTTCAGGGGGCGAGTGACTGAAGCTTTCTTT.

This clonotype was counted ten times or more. CDR3 sequence (DNA): TGTGCCAGTAGTTTGACCGGACAGGGCATGGACACTGAAGCTTTCTTT. As protein: CASSLTGQGMDTEAFF. V is TRBV19 and J is TRBJ1-1, with 8 positions matching TRBD1. The germline CDR1 and CDR2 sequences are LNHDA and SQIVND (reference sequence). J was trimmed by 3 bases and V by 5 bases; bases with no gene match: 11. The CDR3 spans 16 residues.

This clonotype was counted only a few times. The chain's CDR3 is CASSVTGSIDSPLHF. CDR3 nucleotide sequence: TGTGCCAGCAGCGTGACAGGGAGTATTGATTCACCCCTCCACTTT. The rearrangement links TRBV3-1 to TRBJ1-6; 7 bases agree with TRBD1. V lost 5 bases and J lost 8; bases outside the gene matches: 9. Germline V gene lookup returns CDR1 LGHDT and CDR2 YNNKEL (reference sequence). The CDR3 length is 15 residues.

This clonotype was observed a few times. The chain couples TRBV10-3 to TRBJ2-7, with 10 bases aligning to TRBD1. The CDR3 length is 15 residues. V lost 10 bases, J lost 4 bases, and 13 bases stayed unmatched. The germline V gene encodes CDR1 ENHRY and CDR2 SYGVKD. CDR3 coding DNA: TGTGCCACAAGGGGCCGGGACAGGGGAGGTTACGAGCAGTACTTC. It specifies CATRGRDRGGYEQYF.

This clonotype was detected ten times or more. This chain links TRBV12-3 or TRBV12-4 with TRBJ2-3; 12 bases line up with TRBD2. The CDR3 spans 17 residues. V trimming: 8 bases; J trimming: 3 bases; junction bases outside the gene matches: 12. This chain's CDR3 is CASQSPRLAGVTDTQYF. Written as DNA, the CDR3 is TGTGCCAGCCAATCCCCCCGACTAGCGGGAGTGACAGATACGCAGTATTTT.

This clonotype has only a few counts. CDR3: CASSLLLRDGGNTIYF. The CDR3 DNA is TGTGCCAGCAGCTTGTTACTCAGGGACGGAGGAAACACCATATATTTT. The chain recombines TRBV7-9 with TRBJ1-3; maybe TRBD1 (5 bases). V shed 3 bases and J shed 4 bases, with 16 bases lying between them. The CDR3 covers 16 residues. Germline V gene data show CDR1 as SEHNR and CDR2 as FQNEAQ (reference sequence).

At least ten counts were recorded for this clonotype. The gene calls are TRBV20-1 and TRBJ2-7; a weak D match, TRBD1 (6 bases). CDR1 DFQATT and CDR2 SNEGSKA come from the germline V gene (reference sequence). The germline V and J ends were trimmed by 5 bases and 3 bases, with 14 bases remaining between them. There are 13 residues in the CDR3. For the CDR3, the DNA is TGCAGTGCTGGGACAAACCTTTTCTACGAGCAGTACTTC. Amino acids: CSAGTNLFYEQYF.

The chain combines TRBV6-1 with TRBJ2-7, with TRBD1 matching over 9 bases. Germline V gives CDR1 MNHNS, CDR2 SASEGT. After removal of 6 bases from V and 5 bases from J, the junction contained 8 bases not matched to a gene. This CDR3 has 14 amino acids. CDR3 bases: TGTGCCAGCAGGCCGGGACAGGGTAACCACGAGCAGTACTTC. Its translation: CASRPGQGNHEQYF.

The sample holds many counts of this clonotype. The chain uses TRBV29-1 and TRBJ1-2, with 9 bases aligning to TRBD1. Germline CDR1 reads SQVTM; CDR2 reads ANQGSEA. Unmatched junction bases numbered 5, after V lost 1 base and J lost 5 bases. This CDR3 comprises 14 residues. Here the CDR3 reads CSVEVGTGSYGYTF. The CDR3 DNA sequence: TGCAGCGTTGAAGTTGGGACAGGGTCTTATGGCTACACCTTC.

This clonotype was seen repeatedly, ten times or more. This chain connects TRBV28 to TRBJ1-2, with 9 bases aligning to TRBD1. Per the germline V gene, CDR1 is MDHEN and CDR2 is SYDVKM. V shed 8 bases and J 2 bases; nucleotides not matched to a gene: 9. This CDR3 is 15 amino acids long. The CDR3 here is CASFPQDRGNYGYTF. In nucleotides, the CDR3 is TGTGCCAGCTTTCCTCAAGACAGGGGGAACTATGGCTACACCTTC.

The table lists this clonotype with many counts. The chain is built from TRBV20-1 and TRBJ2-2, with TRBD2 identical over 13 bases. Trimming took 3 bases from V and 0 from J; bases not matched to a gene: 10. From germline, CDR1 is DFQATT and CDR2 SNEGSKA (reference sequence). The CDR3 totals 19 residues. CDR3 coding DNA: TGCAGTGCTAGGGGTCGGACTAGCGGGAGTATGACGAACACCGGGGAGCTGTTTTTT. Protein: CSARGRTSGSMTNTGELFF.

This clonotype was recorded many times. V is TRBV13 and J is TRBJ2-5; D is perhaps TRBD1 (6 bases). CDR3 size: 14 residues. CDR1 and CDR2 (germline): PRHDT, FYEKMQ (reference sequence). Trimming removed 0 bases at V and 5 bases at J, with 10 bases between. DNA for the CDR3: TGTGCCAGCAGCTTAGGGTCAGGGGTCGAGACCCAGTACTTC. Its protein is CASSLGSGVETQYF.